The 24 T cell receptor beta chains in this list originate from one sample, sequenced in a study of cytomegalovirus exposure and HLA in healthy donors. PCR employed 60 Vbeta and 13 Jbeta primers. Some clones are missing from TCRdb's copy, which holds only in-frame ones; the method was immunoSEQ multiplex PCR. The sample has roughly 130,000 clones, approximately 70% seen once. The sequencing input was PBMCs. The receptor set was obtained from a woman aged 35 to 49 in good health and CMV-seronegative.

The CDR3 reads CASSGPRGVNEKLFF. CDR3 coding DNA: TGTGCCAGCAGCGGACCCAGGGGTGTTAATGAAAAACTGTTTTTT. V and J are TRBV5-4 and TRBJ1-4, with a possible D match to TRBD1 (6 bases). This CDR3 is built from 15 residues. V dropped 4 bases and J dropped 4 bases, with 14 bases sitting between them. Germline CDR1 is SGHNT and CDR2 is YYREEE (reference sequence).

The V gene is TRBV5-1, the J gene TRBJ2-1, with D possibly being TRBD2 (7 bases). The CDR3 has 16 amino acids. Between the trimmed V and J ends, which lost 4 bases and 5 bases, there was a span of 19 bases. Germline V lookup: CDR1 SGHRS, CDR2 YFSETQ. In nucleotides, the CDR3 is TGCGCCAGCAGCCCCTTAGGCGGGGGCCCTGACAATGAGCAGTTCTTC. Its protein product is CASSPLGGGPDNEQFF. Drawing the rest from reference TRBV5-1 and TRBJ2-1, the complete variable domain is KAGVTQTPRYLIKTRGQQVTLSCSPISGHRSVSWYQQTPGQGLQFLFEYFSETQRNKGNFPGRFSGRQFSNSRSEMNVSTLELGDSALYLCASSPLGGGPDNEQFFGPGTRLTVL.

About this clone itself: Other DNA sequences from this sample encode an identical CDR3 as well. CDR3 sequence: CASSLDRVNTEAFF. The CDR3 DNA reads as TGCGCCAGCAGCTTGGACCGGGTTAACACTGAAGCTTTCTTT. V is TRBV5-1 and J is TRBJ1-1; D is unclear. Germline loops: CDR1 SGHRS, CDR2 YFSETQ. V dropped 0 bases and J dropped 2 bases, with 8 bases sitting between them. This CDR3 has 14 residues.

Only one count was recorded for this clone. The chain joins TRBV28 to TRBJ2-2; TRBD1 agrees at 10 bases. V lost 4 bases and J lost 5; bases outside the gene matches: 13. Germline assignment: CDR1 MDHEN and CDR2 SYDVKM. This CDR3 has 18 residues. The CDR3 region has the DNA TGTGCCAGCAGTTGGGAGACAAGGGACAGGGGTTTTACCGGGGAGCTGTTTTTT. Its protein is CASSWETRDRGFTGELFF.

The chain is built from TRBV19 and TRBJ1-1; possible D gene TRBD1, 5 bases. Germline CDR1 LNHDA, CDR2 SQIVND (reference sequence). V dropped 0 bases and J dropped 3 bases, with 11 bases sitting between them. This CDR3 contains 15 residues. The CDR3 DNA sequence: TGTGCCAGTAGTATAGAACGGGGGATCGACACTGAAGCTTTCTTT. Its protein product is CASSIERGIDTEAFF.

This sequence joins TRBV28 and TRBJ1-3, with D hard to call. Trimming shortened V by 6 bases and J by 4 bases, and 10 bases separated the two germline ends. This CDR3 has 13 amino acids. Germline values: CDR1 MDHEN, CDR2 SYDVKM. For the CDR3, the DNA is TGTGCCAGCAGCCTAGTGCGCGGAAACACCATATATTTT. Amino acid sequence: CASSLVRGNTIYF.

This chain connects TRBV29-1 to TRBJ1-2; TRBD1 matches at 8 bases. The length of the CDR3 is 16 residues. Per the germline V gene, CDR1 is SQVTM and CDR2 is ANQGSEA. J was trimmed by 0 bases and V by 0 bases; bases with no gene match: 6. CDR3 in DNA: TGCAGCGTTGAAGATCTTCAGGGGGCCCCTAACTATGGCTACACCTTC. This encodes CSVEDLQGAPNYGYTF.

This CDR3 is CASSETGGDRGEAFF. CDR3 in DNA: TGTGCCAGTAGTGAGACGGGTGGGGACAGGGGTGAAGCTTTCTTT. This rearrangement joins TRBV19 to TRBJ1-1; 10 bases are a match to TRBD1. J lost 7 bases, V lost 5 bases, and 10 bases had no gene match. CDR3 length equals 15 residues. Germline V gene data show CDR1 as LNHDA and CDR2 as SQIVND (reference sequence).

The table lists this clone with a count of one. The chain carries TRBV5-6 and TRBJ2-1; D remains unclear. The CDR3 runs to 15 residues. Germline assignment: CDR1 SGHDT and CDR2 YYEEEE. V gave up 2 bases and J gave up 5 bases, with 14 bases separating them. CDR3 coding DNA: TGTGCCAGCAGCTTCCTCCTAAATACCAACAATGAGCAGTTCTTC. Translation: CASSFLLNTNNEQFF.

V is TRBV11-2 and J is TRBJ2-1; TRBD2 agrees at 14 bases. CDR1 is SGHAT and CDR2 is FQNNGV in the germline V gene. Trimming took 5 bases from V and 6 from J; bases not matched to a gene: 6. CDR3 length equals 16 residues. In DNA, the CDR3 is TGTGCCAGCAGCGCCTGGACTAGCGGGGGGAGCAATGAGCAGTTCTTC. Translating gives CASSAWTSGGSNEQFF.

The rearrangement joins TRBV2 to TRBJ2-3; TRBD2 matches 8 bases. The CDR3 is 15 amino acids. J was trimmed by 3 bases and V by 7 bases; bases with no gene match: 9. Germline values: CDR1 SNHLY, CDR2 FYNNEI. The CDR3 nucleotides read TGTGCCAGCACGCCCTTGGGACTAGAGACAGATACGCAGTATTTT. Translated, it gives CASTPLGLETDTQYF.

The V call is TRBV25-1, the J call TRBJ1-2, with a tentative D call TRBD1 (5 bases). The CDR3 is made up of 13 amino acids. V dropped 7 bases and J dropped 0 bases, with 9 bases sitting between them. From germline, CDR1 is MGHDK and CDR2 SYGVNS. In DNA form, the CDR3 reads TGTGCCAGCACCGGGGGGACTAACTATGGCTACACCTTC. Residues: CASTGGTNYGYTF.

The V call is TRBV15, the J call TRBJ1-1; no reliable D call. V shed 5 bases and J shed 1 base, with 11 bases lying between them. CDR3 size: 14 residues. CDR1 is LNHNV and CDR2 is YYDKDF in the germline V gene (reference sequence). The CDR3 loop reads CATSLLDRNTEAFF. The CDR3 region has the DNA TGTGCCACCAGCTTGCTTGATAGGAACACTGAAGCTTTCTTT. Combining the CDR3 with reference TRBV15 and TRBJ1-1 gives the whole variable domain DAMVIQNPRYQVTQFGKPVTLSCSQTLNHNVMYWYQQKSSQAPKLLFHYYDKDFNNEADTPDNFQSRRPNTSFCFLDIRSPGLGDTAMYLCATSLLDRNTEAFFGQGTRLTVV.

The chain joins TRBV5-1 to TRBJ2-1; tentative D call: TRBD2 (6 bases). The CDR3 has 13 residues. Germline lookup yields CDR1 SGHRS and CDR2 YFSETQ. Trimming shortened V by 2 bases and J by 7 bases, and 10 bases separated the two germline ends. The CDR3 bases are TGCGCCAGCAGCTTTTTGCGGGGTAATGAGCAGTTCTTC. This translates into CASSFLRGNEQFF.

CDR3: CASSIEDTSYNEQFF. CDR3 in DNA: TGTGCCAGTAGTATAGAGGACACCTCCTACAATGAGCAGTTCTTC. The chain employs TRBV19 and TRBJ2-1; D is possibly TRBD1 (5 bases). Trimming took 0 bases from V and 0 from J, leaving 6 bases between them. CDR3 size: 15 residues. Germline V CDR1 and CDR2: LNHDA, SQIVND (reference sequence). Combining the CDR3 with reference TRBV19 and TRBJ2-1 gives the whole variable domain DGGITQSPKYLFRKEGQNVTLSCEQNLNHDAMYWYRQDPGQGLRLIYYSQIVNDFQKGDIAEGYSVSREKKESFPLTVTSAQKNPTAFYLCASSIEDTSYNEQFFGPGTRLTVL.

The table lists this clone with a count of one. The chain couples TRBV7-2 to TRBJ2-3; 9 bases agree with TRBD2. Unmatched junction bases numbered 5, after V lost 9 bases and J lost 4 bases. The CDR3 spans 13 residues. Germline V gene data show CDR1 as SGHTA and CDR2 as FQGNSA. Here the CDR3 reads CASSGGPPDTQYF. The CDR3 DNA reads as TGTGCCAGTAGCGGGGGCCCGCCAGATACGCAGTATTTT.

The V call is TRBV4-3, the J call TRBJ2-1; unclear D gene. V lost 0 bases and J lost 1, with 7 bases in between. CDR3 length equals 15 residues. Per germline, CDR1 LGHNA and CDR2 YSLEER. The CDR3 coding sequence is TGCGCCAGCAGCCAAGACCTAGAATCCTACAATGAGCAGTTCTTC. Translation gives CASSQDLESYNEQFF.

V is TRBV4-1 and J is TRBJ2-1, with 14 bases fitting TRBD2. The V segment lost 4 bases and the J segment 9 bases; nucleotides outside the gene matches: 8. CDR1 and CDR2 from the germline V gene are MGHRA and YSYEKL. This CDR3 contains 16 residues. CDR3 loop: CASSRTTSGGAGEQFF. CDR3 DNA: TGCGCCAGCAGCCGAACGACTAGCGGGGGGGCCGGTGAGCAGTTCTTC.

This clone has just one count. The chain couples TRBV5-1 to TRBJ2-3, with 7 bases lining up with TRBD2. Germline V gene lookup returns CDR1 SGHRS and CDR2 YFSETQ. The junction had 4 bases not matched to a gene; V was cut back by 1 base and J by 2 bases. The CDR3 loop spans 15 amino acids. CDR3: CASSLQAGITDTQYF. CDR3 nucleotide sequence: TGCGCCAGCAGCTTGCAAGCGGGGATCACAGATACGCAGTATTTT. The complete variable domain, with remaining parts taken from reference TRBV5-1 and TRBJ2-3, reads KAGVTQTPRYLIKTRGQQVTLSCSPISGHRSVSWYQQTPGQGLQFLFEYFSETQRNKGNFPGRFSGRQFSNSRSEMNVSTLELGDSALYLCASSLQAGITDTQYFGPGTRLTVL.

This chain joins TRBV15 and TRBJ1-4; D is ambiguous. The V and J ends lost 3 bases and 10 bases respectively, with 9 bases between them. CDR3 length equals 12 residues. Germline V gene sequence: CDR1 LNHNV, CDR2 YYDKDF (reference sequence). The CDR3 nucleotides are TGTGCCACCAGCAGCCCACTAGGAAAACTGTTTTTT. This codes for CATSSPLGKLFF.

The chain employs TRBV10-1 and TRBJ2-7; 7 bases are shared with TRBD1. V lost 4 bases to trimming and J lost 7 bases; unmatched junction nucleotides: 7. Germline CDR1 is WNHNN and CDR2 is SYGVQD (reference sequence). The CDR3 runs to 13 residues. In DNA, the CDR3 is TGCGCCAGCAGTGTCGACAGGGCTGGGGAGCAGTACTTC. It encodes CASSVDRAGEQYF.

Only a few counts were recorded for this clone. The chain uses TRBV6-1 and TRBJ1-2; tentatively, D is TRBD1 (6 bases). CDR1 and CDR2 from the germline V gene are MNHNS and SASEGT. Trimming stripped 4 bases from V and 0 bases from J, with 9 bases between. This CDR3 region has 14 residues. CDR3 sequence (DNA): TGTGCCAGCAGTGCCCGGGACACTAACTATGGCTACACCTTC. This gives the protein CASSARDTNYGYTF.

The DNA of the CDR3 is TGTGCCAGCTCCATCACCGGGTTGTACACTGAAGCTTTCTTT. This codes for CASSITGLYTEAFF. J is TRBJ1-1 and V is TRBV27; D is unclear. V was trimmed by 8 bases and J by 3 bases, leaving 16 bases between them. The CDR3 is made up of 14 amino acids. In germline, CDR1 is MNHEY, CDR2 SMNVEV (reference sequence).

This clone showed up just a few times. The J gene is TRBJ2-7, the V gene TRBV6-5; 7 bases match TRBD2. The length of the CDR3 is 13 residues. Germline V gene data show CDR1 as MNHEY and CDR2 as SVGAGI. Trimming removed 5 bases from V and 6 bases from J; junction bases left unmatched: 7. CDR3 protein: CASSLAVRGEQYF. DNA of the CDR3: TGTGCCAGCAGTCTAGCGGTCCGGGGCGAGCAGTACTTC.